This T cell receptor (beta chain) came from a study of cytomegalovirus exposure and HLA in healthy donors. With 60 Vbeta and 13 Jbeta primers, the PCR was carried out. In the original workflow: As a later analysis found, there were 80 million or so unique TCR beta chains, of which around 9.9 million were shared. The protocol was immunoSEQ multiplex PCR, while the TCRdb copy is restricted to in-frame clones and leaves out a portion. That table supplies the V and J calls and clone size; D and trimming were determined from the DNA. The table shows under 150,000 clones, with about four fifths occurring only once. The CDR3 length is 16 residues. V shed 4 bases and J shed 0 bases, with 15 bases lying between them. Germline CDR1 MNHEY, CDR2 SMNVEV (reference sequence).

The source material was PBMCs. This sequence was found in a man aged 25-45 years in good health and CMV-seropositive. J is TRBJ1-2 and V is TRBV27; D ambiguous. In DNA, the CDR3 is TGTGCCAGCAGTTCTTTCATGAGTACCGCTAACTATGGCTACACCTTC. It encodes CASSSFMSTANYGYTF.